This record concerns one TCR beta chain sequence. A far larger clone is one base from this, pointing to a likely read error. This sample was included in a study of regulatory T cells in long-lasting Graves disease. Study-wide context: Graves' patients, diagnosed recently, had received antithyroid drugs under 3 months.

Sample time point: newly diagnosed GD, antithyroid drugs for less than 3 months. Extracted RNA from PBMCs served as the source of the TCR library. Relying on iRepertoire HTBI primers and Arm-PCR of CDR3 regions, the team built TCR beta libraries. Each CDR3 protein gets one entry after TCRdb re-called the multiplex PCR reads with MiXCR. This table holds 500,000 or so distinct CDR3 sequences, roughly 16% found once. The CDR3 extends over 16 amino acids. V shed 3 bases, J shed 7 bases, and the junction held 14 bases outside the gene matches. In addition, the sample was reused for a study of T cells in Graves' hyperthyroidism and ophthalmopathy. From that report: An initial round of RT-PCR targeting the TCR CDR3 relied on the HTBI primer set. Ophthalmopathy cases were set apart from stable hyperthyroidism by a 13 V-J model.

This chain links TRBV12-3 or TRBV12-4 with TRBJ2-7; 8 bases match TRBD1. This TCR was recovered from a man aged 40-49 years with Graves disease. The starting material was peripheral blood mononuclear cells (PBMCs), obtained at new diagnosis, from a patient treated with antithyroid drugs. The CDR3 loop is CASSFPIGQGVGEQYF. CDR3 nucleotides: TGTGCCAGCAGTTTCCCGATCGGACAGGGAGTTGGTGAGCAGTACTTC.